This entry describes one T cell receptor (beta chain). Germline values: CDR1 SGHTA, CDR2 FQGNSA. The CDR3 loop spans 15 amino acids. Trimming at V came to 5 bases and at J to 2 bases, leaving 5 bases not matched to a gene. These data come from a study of blood T cell repertoires in COVID-19. Study-wide context: The analysed material was cDNA or gDNA that came from T cells, B-cell-depleted T cells, or PBMCs.

Methods used by the authors: The authors estimated nucleated cell counts from reference gene primer amplification. TCRdb's copy holds only in-frame clones and misses some; the assay was immunoSEQ multiplex PCR. The DNA gave D and trimming, while V, J and clone size come from that table. The table has tens of thousands of clones, around 89% seen once; the top ten hold 5% to 6%. Input material: peripheral blood. The TCR originated in a man in his fifties or sixties with acute or convalescent COVID-19. This chain connects TRBV7-2 to TRBJ1-3; 8 nucleotides line up with TRBD1. DNA for the CDR3: TGTGCCAGCAGCCTTCGGACAGGGCCTGGAAACACCATATATTTT. Encoded protein: CASSLRTGPGNTIYF.